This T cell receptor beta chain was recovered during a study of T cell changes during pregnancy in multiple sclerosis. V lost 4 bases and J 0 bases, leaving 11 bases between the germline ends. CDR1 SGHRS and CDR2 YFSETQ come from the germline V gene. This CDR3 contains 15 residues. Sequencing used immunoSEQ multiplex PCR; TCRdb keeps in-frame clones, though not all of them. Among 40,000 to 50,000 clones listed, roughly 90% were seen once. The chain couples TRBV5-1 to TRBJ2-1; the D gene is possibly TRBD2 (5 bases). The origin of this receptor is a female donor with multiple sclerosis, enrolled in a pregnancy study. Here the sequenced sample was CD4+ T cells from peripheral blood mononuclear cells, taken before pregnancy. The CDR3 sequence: CASSLLASSYNEQFF. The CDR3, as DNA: TGCGCCAGCAGCCTGCTAGCCTCCTCCTACAATGAGCAGTTCTTC.